The sequence of this T cell receptor (beta chain) was determined in a study of shared T cell receptors in the human thymus. The count of this clone is one. V was pared by 0 bases and J by 3 bases, with 11 bases between. The CDR3 consists of 16 residues. Sequencing used immunoSEQ multiplex PCR; TCRdb keeps in-frame clones, though not all of them. The sample lists hundreds of thousands of clones, 95% seen once, with 0.015% to 0.025% in the top ten. The chain employs TRBV23-1 and TRBJ1-4; D remains unclear. TRBV23-1 is annotated as an ORF whose role is uncertain. The sequence came from a human donor. Specimen: thymocytes. CDR3 nucleotides: TGCGCCAGCAGTCAATCCTTGTGGGCTTCTAATGAAAAACTGTTTTTT. Residues: CASSQSLWASNEKLFF.